This entry describes one TCR beta chain. Unmatched junction bases numbered 6, after V lost 1 base and J lost 5 bases. Germline V CDR1 and CDR2: SGHVS, FNYEAQ. The CDR3 totals 15 residues. Here immunoSEQ multiplex PCR was the method, and the copy in TCRdb shows in-frame clones only, minus some. The sample lists 70,000 or so clones; approximately 80% were seen once. The data are from a study of PD-L1 blockade in urothelial cancer. The specimen was PBMCs, collected around atezolizumab (anti-PD-L1) treatment. This sequence was found in a man between 70 and 80 years old with urothelial cancer. The chain couples TRBV7-6 to TRBJ2-5, with 8 positions matching TRBD1. For the CDR3, the DNA is TGTGCCAGCAGCTTAGTGACAGGGGAGAGGGAGACCCAGTACTTC. The encoded protein is CASSLVTGERETQYF.